The 2 T cell receptor beta chains below all came from one sample that was sequenced in a study of shared clonotypes between healthy human individuals. The assay was immunoSEQ multiplex PCR, and TCRdb's table has in-frame clones only and misses some. The sample has some 240,000 clones; about 65% are singletons. The sample was memory CD4+ T cells sorted from blood. Subset: CD45RA-negative fraction. These receptors originate from a young man in good health.

CDR3 nucleotide sequence: TGCGCCAGCAGCGTCATCGGGAGGGCTAGCGGGAGAAATCATTCCTACGAGCAGTACTTC. This gives the protein CASSVIGRASGRNHSYEQYF. J is TRBJ2-7 and V is TRBV10-2; 10 bases fit TRBD2. The CDR3 totals 20 residues. The ends lost 6 bases at V and 1 base at J; junction bases unmatched: 21. Germline values: CDR1 WSHSY, CDR2 SAAADI.

The CDR3 nucleotides are TGTGCCAGCAGCCCTGACACCTTCCAATATGGCTACACCTTC. Translating it yields CASSPDTFQYGYTF. The chain links TRBV7-2 to TRBJ1-2; D is unclear. Trimming removed 5 bases at V and 5 bases at J, with 15 bases between. The CDR3 is 14 residues long. Germline V gene lookup returns CDR1 SGHTA and CDR2 FQGNSA. The variable domain in full, completed from reference TRBV7-2 and TRBJ1-2, reads GAGVSQSPSNKVTEKGKDVELRCDPISGHTALYWYRQSLGQGLEFLIYFQGNSAPDKSGLPSDRFSAERTGGSVSTLTIQRTQQEDSAVYLCASSPDTFQYGYTFGSGTRLTVV.